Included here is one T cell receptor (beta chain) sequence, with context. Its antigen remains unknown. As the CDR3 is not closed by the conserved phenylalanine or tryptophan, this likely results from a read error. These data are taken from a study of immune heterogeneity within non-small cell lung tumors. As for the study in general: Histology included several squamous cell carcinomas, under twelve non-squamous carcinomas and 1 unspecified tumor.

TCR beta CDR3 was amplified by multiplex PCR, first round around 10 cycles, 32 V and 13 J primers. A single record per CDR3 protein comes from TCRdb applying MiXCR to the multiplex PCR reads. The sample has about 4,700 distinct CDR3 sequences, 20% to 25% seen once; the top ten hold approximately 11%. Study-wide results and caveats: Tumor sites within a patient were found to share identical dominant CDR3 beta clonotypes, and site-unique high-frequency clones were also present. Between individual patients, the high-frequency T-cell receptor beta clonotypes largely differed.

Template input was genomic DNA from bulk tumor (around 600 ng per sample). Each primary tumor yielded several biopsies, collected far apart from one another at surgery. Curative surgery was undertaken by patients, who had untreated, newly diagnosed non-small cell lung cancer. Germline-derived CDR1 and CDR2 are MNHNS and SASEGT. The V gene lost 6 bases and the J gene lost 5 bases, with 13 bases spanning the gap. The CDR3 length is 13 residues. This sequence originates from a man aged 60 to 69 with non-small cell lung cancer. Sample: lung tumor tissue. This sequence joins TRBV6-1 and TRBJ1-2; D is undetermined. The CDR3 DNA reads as TGTGCCAGCAGCGCCCTCCCGGGGTATGGCTACACCTTA. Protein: CASSALPGYGYTL.